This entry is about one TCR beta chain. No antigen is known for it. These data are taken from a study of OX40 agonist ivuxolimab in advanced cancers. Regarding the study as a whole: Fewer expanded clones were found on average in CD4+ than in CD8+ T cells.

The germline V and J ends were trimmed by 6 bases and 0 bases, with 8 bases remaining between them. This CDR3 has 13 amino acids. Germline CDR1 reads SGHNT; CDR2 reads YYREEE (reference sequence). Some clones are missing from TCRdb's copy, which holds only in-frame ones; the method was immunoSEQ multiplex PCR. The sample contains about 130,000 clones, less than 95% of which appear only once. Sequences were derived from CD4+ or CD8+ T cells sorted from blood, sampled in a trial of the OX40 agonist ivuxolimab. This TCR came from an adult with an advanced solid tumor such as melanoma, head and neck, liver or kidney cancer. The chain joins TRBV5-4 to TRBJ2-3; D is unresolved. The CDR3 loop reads CASMGTSTDTQYF. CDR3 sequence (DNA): TGTGCCAGCATGGGAACCAGCACAGATACGCAGTATTTT.